These 5 T cell receptor beta chains were sequenced from one sample in a study of cytomegalovirus exposure and HLA in healthy donors. PCR involved 60 Vbeta and 13 Jbeta primers. This table comes from immunoSEQ multiplex PCR, and its TCRdb copy is limited to in-frame clones, with some not included. Here the sample spans 85,000 to 90,000 clones, 65% to 80% being singletons. The sequenced sample consisted of PBMCs. These receptor sequences come from a man aged 30 to 39 in good health and CMV-seronegative.

This clone was recorded a few times. The V call is TRBV30, the J call TRBJ1-4, with unresolved D. This CDR3 is 13 amino acids long. V gave up 2 bases and J gave up 7 bases, with 11 bases separating them. Germline V gene data show CDR1 as GTSNPN and CDR2 as SVGIG (reference sequence). CDR3 sequence (DNA): TGTGCCTGGAGTAGCAGGCGGGGTGAAAAACTGTTTTTT. It codes for CAWSSRRGEKLFF.

V and J are TRBV14 and TRBJ2-3, with a weak D call TRBD2 (5 bases). The CDR3 is made up of 15 amino acids. V gave up 7 bases and J gave up 0 bases, with 14 bases separating them. The germline V gene has CDR1 SGHDN and CDR2 FVKESK. This chain's CDR3 is CASTQLVGSTDTQYF. CDR3 nucleotide sequence: TGTGCCAGCACTCAACTAGTAGGGAGCACAGATACGCAGTATTTT. Drawing the rest from reference TRBV14 and TRBJ2-3, the complete variable domain is EAGVTQFPSHSVIEKGQTVTLRCDPISGHDNLYWYRRVMGKEIKFLLHFVKESKQDESGMPNNRFLAERTGGTYSTLKVQPAELEDSGVYFCASTQLVGSTDTQYFGPGTRLTVL.

The J gene is TRBJ2-1, the V gene TRBV6-6; 9 bases map to TRBD2. Losses at the gene ends were 2 bases for V and 0 bases for J; bases not matched to a gene: 2. This CDR3 region has 16 residues. In germline, CDR1 is MNHNY, CDR2 SVGAGI (reference sequence). As DNA, the CDR3 is TGTGCCAGCAGTTACGTAGCGGGGGTCTCCTACAATGAGCAGTTCTTC. Amino acid sequence: CASSYVAGVSYNEQFF.

This chain uses TRBV19 with TRBJ1-1; D gene uncertain. Germline V gives CDR1 LNHDA, CDR2 SQIVND (reference sequence). V was cut by 9 bases and J by 8 bases, with 19 bases left in between. CDR3 length: 13 residues. The DNA of the CDR3 is TGTGCCAGCGGGATGGGAAAAGGAACCGAAGCTTTCTTT. This codes for CASGMGKGTEAFF.

The chain employs TRBV5-1 and TRBJ2-7, with D hard to call. The V end lost 2 bases, the J end lost 2 bases, and 11 bases lay between the germline ends. CDR1 is SGHRS and CDR2 is YFSETQ in the germline V gene. This CDR3 comprises 14 residues. CDR3 nucleotide sequence: TGCGCCAGCAGCTTAGTAGAGTTCCCCTACGAGCAGTACTTC. This gives the protein CASSLVEFPYEQYF.